The rows below give T cell receptor beta chains drawn from one sample of a study of T cell responses to AZD1222 COVID-19 vaccine. The data were produced by immunoSEQ multiplex PCR, yet TCRdb's version contains in-frame clones alone and is incomplete. This table has approximately 170,000 clones, roughly 94% appearing once. Sequenced material: peripheral blood, taken 28 days after the second AZD1222 dose. Receptor source: an adult who received the AZD1222 COVID-19 vaccine. The CDR3 runs from the conserved cysteine through the conserved F or W. Fields, in order: D gene, V gene, J gene, clone size, CDR3 protein, CDR3 DNA. D genes are given only for firm matches. A row's size may be missing; if present it is once, few, many or a size class.

NA	TRBV10-3	TRBJ1-3	NA	CAIMDTSGNTIYF	TGTGCCATTATGGACACCTCTGGAAACACCATATATTTT
NA	TRBV6-5	TRBJ1-3	NA	CASSYQSGNTIYF	TGTGCCAGCAGTTACCAATCAGGAAACACCATATATTTT
TRBD1	TRBV19	TRBJ1-1	NA	CASSNTRQGANTEAFF	TGTGCCAGTAGTAACACCCGACAGGGGGCTAACACTGAAGCTTTCTTT
NA	TRBV18	TRBJ1-1	NA	CASSPRQGPEAFF	TGTGCCAGCTCACCACGGCAGGGCCCTGAAGCTTTCTTT
TRBD1	TRBV7-9	TRBJ2-4	NA	CASSFAGGAKNIQYF	TGTGCCAGCAGCTTCGCAGGGGGAGCCAAAAACATTCAGTACTTC
TRBD2	TRBV28	TRBJ2-1	NA	CASSYAGLASEQFF	TGTGCCAGCAGTTACGCCGGACTAGCGAGTGAGCAGTTCTTC
TRBD1	TRBV30	TRBJ2-7	NA	CAWSPWDRVLYEQYF	TGTGCCTGGAGCCCCTGGGACAGGGTTTTGTACGAGCAGTACTTC
TRBD1	TRBV7-2	TRBJ2-3	NA	CASSTQGMGTDTQYF	TGTGCCAGCAGCACACAGGGGATGGGCACAGATACGCAGTATTTT
NA	TRBV4-1	TRBJ2-1	NA	CASSPSSESPVWFF	TGCGCCAGCAGCCCTTCAAGTGAGTCGCCAGTGTGGTTCTTC
TRBD1	TRBV5-1	TRBJ2-3	NA	CASSLGDRASDTQYF	TGCGCCAGCAGCTTGGGGGACAGGGCATCAGATACGCAGTATTTT
TRBD1	TRBV6-5	TRBJ1-5	NA	CASFTGDHSNQPQHF	TGTGCCAGCTTTACAGGGGATCATAGCAATCAGCCCCAGCATTTT
NA	TRBV3-1/TRBV3-2	TRBJ2-7	once	CASSQRQAQSYEQYF	TGTGCCAGCAGCCAACGACAGGCCCAGTCCTACGAGCAGTACTTC
NA	TRBV2	TRBJ2-3	NA	CASSDRTSTDTQYF	TGTGCCAGCAGTGATAGAACAAGCACAGATACGCAGTATTTT
TRBD1	TRBV27	TRBJ2-1	NA	CASSRDRENAYNEQFF	TGTGCCAGCAGTCGGGACAGGGAAAATGCCTACAATGAGCAGTTCTTC
NA	TRBV3-1/TRBV3-2	TRBJ1-2	NA	CASSQDLRLDLNGYTF	TGTGCCAGCAGCCAAGATTTACGGTTGGATTTGAATGGCTACACCTTC
TRBD1	TRBV5-1	TRBJ1-1	once	CASSPYRGTGLEAFF	TGCGCCAGCAGCCCTTACCGTGGGACAGGCCTTGAAGCTTTCTTT
NA	TRBV5-1	TRBJ1-1	NA	CASSLDGHSNTEAFF	TGCGCCAGCAGCTTGGATGGACACTCGAACACTGAAGCTTTCTTT
NA	TRBV18	TRBJ2-3	NA	CASSPGGVADTQYF	TGTGCCAGCTCACCAGGCGGGGTGGCAGATACGCAGTATTTT
NA	TRBV11-2	TRBJ2-1	NA	CASSPLRAGSYNEQFF	TGTGCCAGCAGCCCCCTTAGGGCCGGCTCCTACAATGAGCAGTTCTTC
NA	TRBV2	TRBJ2-7	NA	CASSPSYEQYF	TGTGCCAGCAGCCCCAGCTACGAGCAGTACTTC
NA	TRBV30	TRBJ1-1	NA	CAWSLGGLNTEAFF	TGTGCCTGGAGTCTCGGGGGGTTGAACACTGAAGCTTTCTTT
TRBD1	TRBV3-1/TRBV3-2	TRBJ1-1	NA	CASSYGTAMNTEAFF	TGTGCCAGCAGCTACGGGACAGCTATGAACACTGAAGCTTTCTTT
NA	TRBV5-4	TRBJ2-5	NA	CASTLGGIRETQYF	TGTGCCAGCACCCTAGGGGGGATTAGGGAGACCCAGTACTTC
TRBD2	TRBV5-4	TRBJ2-4	NA	CASSPGLAGWENIQYF	TGTGCCAGCAGCCCGGGACTAGCGGGTTGGGAAAACATTCAGTACTTC
TRBD1	TRBV19	TRBJ1-5	NA	CASTPSAGGKGGNQPQHF	TGTGCCAGTACCCCATCAGCAGGGGGTAAGGGGGGCAATCAGCCCCAGCATTTT
NA	TRBV27	TRBJ2-3	NA	CASSLLGRTSTDTQYF	TGTGCCAGCAGTTTACTCGGCCGAACCTCCACAGATACGCAGTATTTT
TRBD2	TRBV5-1	TRBJ2-3	once	CASSLGLAGLTDTQYF	TGCGCCAGCAGCTTAGGACTAGCGGGACTCACAGATACGCAGTATTTT
NA	TRBV5-1	TRBJ2-5	once	CASSGSGDTGETQYF	TGCGCCAGCTCGGGTTCGGGAGACACCGGGGAGACCCAGTACTTC
NA	TRBV12-3/TRBV12-4	TRBJ2-5	NA	CASSLGDGTWYF	TGTGCCAGCAGTTTAGGTGACGGGACTTGGTACTTC
NA	TRBV24-1	TRBJ2-4	NA	CATSRGRENIQYF	TGTGCCACCAGCCGGGGGCGCGAAAACATTCAGTACTTC
TRBD1	TRBV28	TRBJ1-2	NA	CASSPGQGANYGYTF	TGTGCCAGCAGCCCCGGACAGGGAGCTAACTATGGCTACACCTTC
TRBD2	TRBV19	TRBJ2-1	NA	CASSSPTSGSSNEQFF	TGTGCCAGTAGTTCCCCTACTAGCGGGAGTTCGAATGAGCAGTTCTTC
NA	TRBV7-9	TRBJ2-7	NA	CASSLAMGEQYF	TGTGCCAGCAGCTTAGCCATGGGGGAGCAGTACTTC
TRBD1	TRBV30	TRBJ2-7	NA	CSLSRDSRYEQYF	TGTTCACTGTCCCGGGACAGTCGTTACGAGCAGTACTTC
TRBD2	TRBV28	TRBJ2-7	NA	CASSVSGPYEQYF	TGTGCCAGCAGTGTTAGCGGGCCCTACGAGCAGTACTTC
NA	TRBV11-2	TRBJ2-5	NA	CASSGKDRLPREAQYF	TGTGCCAGCAGCGGAAAAGACAGGCTTCCAAGAGAGGCCCAGTACTTC
NA	TRBV2	TRBJ2-1	NA	CASSEGENNEQFF	TGTGCCAGCAGTGAAGGGGAGAACAATGAGCAGTTCTTC
TRBD1	TRBV30	TRBJ1-2	NA	CAWRDRVHYGYTF	TGTGCCTGGAGAGACAGGGTCCACTATGGCTACACCTTC
NA	TRBV27	TRBJ2-7	NA	CASNSIWDSNSKPYEQYF	TGTGCCAGCAACTCAATATGGGACTCCAACTCAAAGCCCTACGAGCAGTACTTC
TRBD2	TRBV27	TRBJ2-5	NA	CASSTAGTSQETQYF	TGTGCCAGCAGCACAGCCGGGACTAGCCAAGAGACCCAGTACTTC
TRBD1	TRBV28	TRBJ1-6	NA	CASSSGQGYNSPLHF	TGTGCCAGCAGTTCCGGACAGGGTTATAATTCACCCCTCCACTTT
TRBD1	TRBV9	TRBJ2-7	NA	CASSVDGTVAYEQYF	TGTGCCAGCAGCGTAGATGGGACAGTTGCCTACGAGCAGTACTTC
NA	TRBV6-1	TRBJ2-7	NA	CASSEAAPWDEQYF	TGTGCCAGCAGTGAAGCGGCGCCCTGGGACGAGCAGTACTTC
NA	TRBV30	TRBJ1-3	once	CAGLKGSGNTIYF	TGTGCCGGGCTAAAAGGATCTGGAAACACCATATATTTT
NA	TRBV6-2/TRBV6-3	TRBJ2-7	NA	CASSSLSYEQYF	TGTGCCAGCAGTTCCCTCTCCTACGAGCAGTACTTC
NA	TRBV5-1	TRBJ2-7	NA	CASSFTGTANEQYF	TGCGCCAGCAGCTTTACAGGGACCGCTAACGAGCAGTACTTC
TRBD2	TRBV10-3	TRBJ2-2	NA	CAISGTSGRNTGELFF	TGTGCCATCAGCGGGACTAGCGGGAGGAACACCGGGGAGCTGTTTTTT
TRBD1	TRBV15	TRBJ1-5	NA	CATSRDWVTGTGNQPQHF	TGTGCCACCAGCAGAGATTGGGTTACCGGGACAGGGAATCAGCCCCAGCATTTT
NA	TRBV30	TRBJ2-2	NA	CAWSGGNFVVGELFF	TGTGCCTGGAGTGGAGGGAACTTCGTCGTCGGGGAGCTGTTTTTT
NA	TRBV5-1	TRBJ2-7	NA	CASSLPVGDGYEQYF	TGCGCCAGCAGCTTGCCCGTCGGGGACGGCTACGAGCAGTACTTC
NA	TRBV23-1	TRBJ1-4	NA	CASSQSRAGAHTNEKLFF	TGCGCCAGCAGTCAATCCCGGGCAGGGGCTCATACTAATGAAAAACTGTTTTTT
TRBD2	TRBV24-1	TRBJ2-7	NA	CATSDPGLAAEQYF	TGTGCCACCAGTGATCCGGGACTAGCTGCCGAGCAGTACTTC
NA	TRBV30	TRBJ2-3	NA	CAWSVGNRVTDTQYF	TGTGCCTGGAGTGTAGGGAACCGAGTAACAGATACGCAGTATTTT
NA	TRBV6-2/TRBV6-3	TRBJ2-1	NA	CASSYSAGPPYNEQFF	TGTGCCAGCAGTTACTCAGCAGGTCCGCCCTACAATGAGCAGTTCTTC
TRBD1	TRBV28	TRBJ1-1	NA	CASSAQYRGRGEAFF	TGTGCCAGCAGTGCCCAATACAGGGGGCGAGGTGAAGCTTTCTTT
TRBD2	TRBV27	TRBJ2-1	NA	CASSLLAGGSRSYNEQFF	TGTGCCAGCAGTTTACTAGCGGGAGGGTCCCGCTCCTACAATGAGCAGTTCTTC
TRBD1	TRBV4-1	TRBJ1-2	NA	CASSQDAGTANYGYTF	TGCGCCAGCAGCCAAGACGCCGGGACAGCTAACTATGGCTACACCTTC
NA	TRBV19	TRBJ1-1	NA	CASSTRTSEAFF	TGTGCCAGTAGTACCCGGACATCGGAAGCTTTCTTT